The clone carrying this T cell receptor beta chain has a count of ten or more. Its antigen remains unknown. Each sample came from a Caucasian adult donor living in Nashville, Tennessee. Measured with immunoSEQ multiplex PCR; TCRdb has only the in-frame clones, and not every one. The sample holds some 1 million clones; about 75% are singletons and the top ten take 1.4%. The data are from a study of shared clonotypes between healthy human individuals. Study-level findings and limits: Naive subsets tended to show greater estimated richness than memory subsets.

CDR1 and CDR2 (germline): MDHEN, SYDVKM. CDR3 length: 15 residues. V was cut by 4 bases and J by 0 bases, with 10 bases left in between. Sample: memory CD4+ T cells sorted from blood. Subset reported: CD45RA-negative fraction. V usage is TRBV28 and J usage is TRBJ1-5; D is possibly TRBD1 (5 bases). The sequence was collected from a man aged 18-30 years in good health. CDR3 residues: CASSSQGGSNQPQHF. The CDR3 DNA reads TGTGCCAGCAGTTCCCAGGGAGGTAGCAATCAGCCCCAGCATTTT.